The rows below give T cell receptor beta chains drawn from one sample of a study of T cells in localized non-small cell lung cancer. Repertoires were generated with immunoSEQ multiplex PCR, while TCRdb's copy carries only in-frame clones and drops some. The table records 25,000 to 30,000 clones, 88% of them present only once. The sequencing here drew on peripheral blood, taken before any cancer treatment. These receptors all come from a female donor over 55 with stage III squamous cell lung carcinoma. The CDR3 runs from the conserved cysteine through the conserved F or W. Fields, in order: clone size, V gene, J gene, D gene, CDR3 DNA, CDR3 protein. A D gene is named only where the DNA matches it firmly. Size values are once, few and many counts, or a class for expanded clones, and some rows have none.

clone_size: -; v_call: TRBV6-1; j_call: TRBJ2-5; d_call: -; cdr3_nt: TGTGCCACGACAGAGGAGACCCAGTACTTC; cdr3_aa: CATTEETQYF
clone_size: -; v_call: TRBV7-2; j_call: TRBJ2-7; d_call: TRBD2; cdr3_nt: TGTGCCAGCAGCACAACCGGGACTAGCCTCTACGAGCAGTACTTC; cdr3_aa: CASSTTGTSLYEQYF
clone_size: -; v_call: TRBV7-9; j_call: TRBJ2-7; d_call: -; cdr3_nt: TGTGCCAGCAGCTCCTCAATGGCCTACGAGCAGTACTTC; cdr3_aa: CASSSSMAYEQYF
clone_size: -; v_call: TRBV6-5; j_call: TRBJ2-7; d_call: TRBD2; cdr3_nt: TGTGCCAGCGGGACTAGCGGAACCTACGAGCAGTACTTC; cdr3_aa: CASGTSGTYEQYF
clone_size: -; v_call: TRBV5-1; j_call: TRBJ2-7; d_call: TRBD1; cdr3_nt: TGCGCCAGCAGTCGACAGGGATACGAGCAGTACTTC; cdr3_aa: CASSRQGYEQYF
clone_size: -; v_call: TRBV15; j_call: TRBJ1-4; d_call: TRBD1; cdr3_nt: TGTGCCACCAGCAGAGAAGCAGGAACAGGGGTGGAAAAACTGTTTTTT; cdr3_aa: CATSREAGTGVEKLFF
clone_size: -; v_call: TRBV10-3; j_call: TRBJ2-1; d_call: -; cdr3_nt: TGTGCCATCGGAGAGGGTACAGGACCCTACAATGAGCAGTTCTTC; cdr3_aa: CAIGEGTGPYNEQFF
clone_size: once; v_call: TRBV9; j_call: TRBJ2-3; d_call: TRBD2; cdr3_nt: TGTGCCAGCAGCGTATCCCTTAGCGGGAGGGGAACAGATACGCAGTATTTT; cdr3_aa: CASSVSLSGRGTDTQYF
clone_size: -; v_call: TRBV19; j_call: TRBJ1-5; d_call: -; cdr3_nt: TGTGCCAGTACCCCCCCGCGGGCTGGTGTTCAGCCCCAGCATTTT; cdr3_aa: CASTPPRAGVQPQHF
clone_size: -; v_call: TRBV7-2; j_call: TRBJ2-7; d_call: -; cdr3_nt: TGTGCCAGCAGCCTCGGAAGGGAGCAGTACTTC; cdr3_aa: CASSLGREQYF
clone_size: -; v_call: TRBV2; j_call: TRBJ1-1; d_call: -; cdr3_nt: TGTGCCCAAAGGGGGGACCTGAACACTGAAGCTTTCTTT; cdr3_aa: CAQRGDLNTEAFF
clone_size: -; v_call: TRBV6-6; j_call: TRBJ1-4; d_call: -; cdr3_nt: TGTGCCAGCAGGACAGGACCCAAGAACAATGAAAAACTGTTTTTT; cdr3_aa: CASRTGPKNNEKLFF
clone_size: -; v_call: TRBV5-1; j_call: TRBJ2-3; d_call: TRBD2; cdr3_nt: TGCGCCAGCAGCCCCCCCCCGGCGGGGGGAATACCAGATACGCAGTATTTT; cdr3_aa: CASSPPPAGGIPDTQYF
clone_size: -; v_call: TRBV4-2; j_call: TRBJ2-7; d_call: TRBD2; cdr3_nt: TGTGCCAGCAGCCAAGATCAAGGGGGACTAGGCAACGAGCAGTACTTC; cdr3_aa: CASSQDQGGLGNEQYF
clone_size: -; v_call: TRBV29-1; j_call: TRBJ1-2; d_call: -; cdr3_nt: TGCAGCGTTGAAGATGGAACAACATATGGCTACACCTTC; cdr3_aa: CSVEDGTTYGYTF
clone_size: once; v_call: TRBV4-2; j_call: TRBJ1-2; d_call: -; cdr3_nt: TGTGCCAGCAGCCAAGTAGGGCAGCAGGGTAAAGGAGGCGGCTACACCTTC; cdr3_aa: CASSQVGQQGKGGGYTF
clone_size: -; v_call: TRBV28; j_call: TRBJ2-7; d_call: TRBD1; cdr3_nt: TGTGCCAGCGGGACAGGGCGGTCCTACGAGCAGTACTTC; cdr3_aa: CASGTGRSYEQYF
clone_size: -; v_call: TRBV6-5; j_call: TRBJ2-3; d_call: TRBD2; cdr3_nt: TGTGCCAGCAGTCCAGCGGGAACAGATACGCAGTATTTT; cdr3_aa: CASSPAGTDTQYF
clone_size: -; v_call: TRBV2; j_call: TRBJ2-3; d_call: TRBD1; cdr3_nt: TGTGCCAGCAAAGGGACAGACCCAGATACGCAGTATTTT; cdr3_aa: CASKGTDPDTQYF
clone_size: -; v_call: TRBV5-4; j_call: TRBJ2-5; d_call: TRBD2; cdr3_nt: TGTGCCAGCAGCACGGGACTAGCGGTACTCAAAGAGACCCAGTACTTC; cdr3_aa: CASSTGLAVLKETQYF
clone_size: -; v_call: TRBV5-5; j_call: TRBJ2-1; d_call: -; cdr3_nt: TGTGCCAGCAGCTTAATGGCAGGGGTGAATTCCTACAATGAGCAGTTCTTC; cdr3_aa: CASSLMAGVNSYNEQFF
clone_size: once; v_call: TRBV5-1; j_call: TRBJ2-1; d_call: -; cdr3_nt: TGCGCCAGCAGCTTGATACGGGGTGAGCAGTTCTTC; cdr3_aa: CASSLIRGEQFF
clone_size: -; v_call: TRBV6-5; j_call: TRBJ1-1; d_call: TRBD1; cdr3_nt: TGTGCCAGCATTCCGACAGGGAGAAAGAACACTGAAGCTTTCTTT; cdr3_aa: CASIPTGRKNTEAFF
clone_size: -; v_call: TRBV28; j_call: TRBJ2-7; d_call: TRBD1; cdr3_nt: TGTGCCAGCAGTCTCCCCGGGACAGGCGCCCACGAGCAGTACTTC; cdr3_aa: CASSLPGTGAHEQYF
clone_size: -; v_call: TRBV4-1; j_call: TRBJ2-7; d_call: TRBD2; cdr3_nt: TGCGCCAGCAGCCAAGATTCGCGGGAGACCTACGAGCAGTACTTC; cdr3_aa: CASSQDSRETYEQYF
clone_size: -; v_call: TRBV9; j_call: TRBJ1-1; d_call: -; cdr3_nt: TGTGCCAGCAGCCCATCTCAGGACAACACTGAAGCTTTCTTT; cdr3_aa: CASSPSQDNTEAFF
clone_size: few; v_call: TRBV28; j_call: TRBJ2-1; d_call: -; cdr3_nt: TGTGCCAGCAGTTTGGGGCCGCAAAAGTTCTTC; cdr3_aa: CASSLGPQKFF
clone_size: -; v_call: TRBV12-5; j_call: TRBJ1-1; d_call: -; cdr3_nt: TGTGCTAGTGGTTTGGTACTGGGGCGCGGAACTGAAGCTTTCTTT; cdr3_aa: CASGLVLGRGTEAFF
clone_size: -; v_call: TRBV19; j_call: TRBJ1-1; d_call: -; cdr3_nt: TGTGCCAGTAGTGGGGGTTCCGGGGGGCCCCCAGGCACTGAAGCTTTCTTT; cdr3_aa: CASSGGSGGPPGTEAFF
clone_size: -; v_call: TRBV7-9; j_call: TRBJ2-2; d_call: TRBD2; cdr3_nt: TGTGCCAGCAGCTCGGGACTAGCGGGAGGAGCCGGGGAGCTGTTTTTT; cdr3_aa: CASSSGLAGGAGELFF
clone_size: few; v_call: TRBV6-1; j_call: TRBJ2-5; d_call: -; cdr3_nt: TGTGCCAGCAGTGTGACAAAGGATAGGATGGAGACCCAGTACTTC; cdr3_aa: CASSVTKDRMETQYF
clone_size: -; v_call: TRBV9; j_call: TRBJ1-1; d_call: -; cdr3_nt: TGTGCCAGCAGCGTGGGCAGGGTGGCCACTGAAGCTTTCTTT; cdr3_aa: CASSVGRVATEAFF
clone_size: -; v_call: TRBV5-1; j_call: TRBJ2-5; d_call: TRBD1; cdr3_nt: TGCGCCAGCAGCTTGGCAGGGGGCGTAGAGACCCAGTACTTC; cdr3_aa: CASSLAGGVETQYF
clone_size: -; v_call: TRBV5-1; j_call: TRBJ2-7; d_call: -; cdr3_nt: TGCGCCAGCAGCCCCCGCAGCCTTTCCTACGAGCAGTACTTC; cdr3_aa: CASSPRSLSYEQYF
clone_size: few; v_call: TRBV2; j_call: TRBJ1-6; d_call: -; cdr3_nt: TGTGCCAGCAGTGAGGAGCCCAGGGCGGGTAATTCACCCCTCCACTTT; cdr3_aa: CASSEEPRAGNSPLHF
clone_size: -; v_call: TRBV29-1; j_call: TRBJ2-7; d_call: -; cdr3_nt: TGCAGCGTTGCGGGGCAGGGGTTGGGGGAGCAGTACTTC; cdr3_aa: CSVAGQGLGEQYF
clone_size: -; v_call: TRBV7-8; j_call: TRBJ2-1; d_call: TRBD2; cdr3_nt: TGTGCCAGCAAGAATGGCGGGAGGGCCTACAATGAGCAGTTCTTC; cdr3_aa: CASKNGGRAYNEQFF